A single sample gave rise to the 9 T cell receptor beta chains below, sequenced in a study of blood T cell repertoires in COVID-19. Sequencing used immunoSEQ multiplex PCR; TCRdb keeps in-frame clones, though not all of them. The data show 120,000 or so clones, 84% seen once. Sample: peripheral blood. The receptors come from a woman aged 30 to 39 who had recovered from COVID-19.

The gene calls are TRBV10-2 and TRBJ1-6; possibly TRBD1 for D (5 bases). The V end lost 2 bases, the J end lost 9 bases, and 8 bases lay between the germline ends. The germline CDR1 and CDR2 sequences are WSHSY and SAAADI. The CDR3 is made up of 13 amino acids. The CDR3 DNA follows: TGCGCCAGCAGTGAGACGGGGGGTTCACCCCTCCACTTT. Its protein is CASSETGGSPLHF.

The chain joins TRBV28 to TRBJ1-2; maybe TRBD1 (6 bases). The germline gives CDR1 MDHEN, CDR2 SYDVKM. There are 14 residues in the CDR3. Trimming removed 2 bases at V and 7 bases at J, with 14 bases between. DNA of the CDR3: TGTGCCAGCAGTTTAGGCACAGGGTACTTTGGCTACACCTTC. Amino acids: CASSLGTGYFGYTF.

The chain is built from TRBV7-9 and TRBJ1-6, with TRBD1 matching over 7 bases. Germline V lookup: CDR1 SEHNR, CDR2 FQNEAQ (reference sequence). There are 14 residues in the CDR3. V lost 5 bases to trimming and J lost 9 bases; unmatched junction nucleotides: 7. CDR3 loop: CASSQGDSSSPLHF. The CDR3 nucleotides are TGTGCCAGCAGCCAGGGGGACTCGTCTTCACCCCTCCACTTT.

The chain employs TRBV5-4 and TRBJ2-1, with a weak D call TRBD1 (5 bases). This CDR3 has 15 amino acids. V was trimmed by 4 bases and J by 3 bases, leaving 14 bases between them. Germline assignment: CDR1 SGHNT and CDR2 YYREEE (reference sequence). In DNA, the CDR3 is TGTGCCAGCAGCCATGGCGGAGACAGCTACAATGAGCAGTTCTTC. Its protein is CASSHGGDSYNEQFF.

The chain employs TRBV6-1 and TRBJ2-1; weak D call: TRBD1 (6 bases). V was shortened by 4 bases and J by 1 base, with 20 bases between the two germline ends. The CDR3 spans 18 residues. In germline, CDR1 is MNHNS, CDR2 SASEGT. The CDR3 loop reads CASSGTEPSYVSYNEQFF. CDR3 sequence (DNA): TGTGCCAGCAGTGGGACAGAACCGTCCTATGTGTCCTACAATGAGCAGTTCTTC.

V usage is TRBV19 and J usage is TRBJ1-2, with 9 nucleotides matching TRBD1. The V gene's germline CDR1 is LNHDA and CDR2 SQIVND (reference sequence). This CDR3 has 15 residues. V lost 4 bases and J lost 3; bases outside the gene matches: 6. The CDR3 sequence: CASSTSGQGHYGYTF. The DNA of the CDR3 is TGTGCCAGTAGTACTTCGGGACAGGGTCACTATGGCTACACCTTC.

V gene TRBV5-1 combines with J gene TRBJ1-6, with D hard to call. Germline-derived CDR1 and CDR2 are SGHRS and YFSETQ. The V and J ends lost 1 base and 4 bases respectively, with 9 bases between them. This CDR3 has 15 amino acids. In DNA, the CDR3 is TGCGCCAGCAGCTTGTCTGGGCCGTATAATTCACCCCTCCACTTT. Protein sequence: CASSLSGPYNSPLHF.

The V call is TRBV27, the J call TRBJ2-1; D is possibly TRBD2 (5 bases). With 0 bases removed from V and 2 bases from J, the gap between germline ends came to 8 bases. CDR3 length: 15 amino acids. Germline CDR1 reads MNHEY; CDR2 reads SMNVEV (reference sequence). CDR3 protein: CASSLSTGAYNEQFF. For the CDR3, the DNA is TGTGCCAGCAGTTTATCAACCGGGGCCTACAATGAGCAGTTCTTC.

The rearrangement joins TRBV27 to TRBJ2-5; TRBD1 aligns across 10 bases. Germline assignment: CDR1 MNHEY and CDR2 SMNVEV (reference sequence). This CDR3 region has 14 residues. V shed 5 bases, J shed 2 bases, and the junction held 2 bases outside the gene matches. CDR3: CASSRQGAQETQYF. The CDR3 DNA sequence: TGTGCCAGCAGTAGACAGGGGGCGCAAGAGACCCAGTACTTC.